This section outlines one T cell receptor (beta chain) sequence together with its context. What it recognizes is unknown. Per germline, CDR1 MNHEY and CDR2 SVGAGI. Trimming stripped 4 bases from V and 2 bases from J, with 14 bases between. The CDR3 extends over 15 amino acids. The data originate from a study of CD8+CD57+ T cells in acquired aplastic anemia. Study observations and caveats: Nearly 30 CD8+ CDR3 sequences were shared between patients and controls.

Genomic DNA templated the TCR beta VDJ and CDR3 profiling. TCRdb re-called the reads through MiXCR, storing one row per CDR3 protein. The sample lists approximately 190,000 distinct CDR3 sequences, less than 65% occurring once. The sample consisted of sorted CD4+, CD8+, or CD8+CD57+ T cells (not recorded which) from PBMCs. The sequence was collected from a human donor with severe aplastic anemia or a healthy control (not recorded which). The V gene is TRBV6-5, the J gene TRBJ2-5; tentative D call: TRBD1 (6 bases). CDR3 in amino acids: CASSWREGEQETQYF. Here the CDR3 DNA reads TGTGCCAGCAGTTGGCGAGAGGGGGAACAAGAGACCCAGTACTTC.